Detailed here is one TCR beta chain. The sample originates from a study of T cells after somatic rescue of genetic block. The assay was immunoSEQ multiplex PCR, and TCRdb's table has in-frame clones only and misses some. The sample yields over 95,000 clones, about nine tenths seen once. The germline V gene has CDR1 MNHEY and CDR2 SMNVEV (reference sequence). V was shortened by 6 bases and J by 3 bases, with 18 bases between the two germline ends. This CDR3 has 15 residues. The receptor was derived from a woman under 30. This chain connects TRBV27 to TRBJ2-7; the D gene is possibly TRBD2 (5 bases). The sample consisted of peripheral blood mononuclear cells (PBMCs). This chain's CDR3 is CASRRSTGMIYEQYF. The CDR3 DNA is TGTGCCAGCAGACGTAGTACGGGAATGATCTACGAGCAGTACTTC.